The clone carrying this TCR beta chain was detected many times. The antigen is unknown. CDR3 length equals 14 residues. Trimming took 5 bases from V and 4 from J, leaving 9 bases between them. This sample was included in a study of neurological immune-mediated disorders. As for the cDNA, it was generated by 5'RACE with 10-nucleotide random UMIs. TCRdb passed the 5' RACE reads through MiXCR, listing each CDR3 protein once. This sample yields 57,000 or so distinct CDR3 sequences, of which roughly 10% are seen a single time; 12% belongs to the top ten. Study-wide points: Across subjects, no CDR3 amino acid sequence appeared in expanded clones of more than one subject, a finding that suggested private repertoires in all groups.

Regarding time point: longitudinal time-point 2. Unsorted libraries were generated from 2 million PBMCs. These cells had been stored in RNAlater at -80 C. Material: PBMCs. The chain recombines TRBV12-3 or TRBV12-4 with TRBJ1-6, with a tentative D call TRBD1 (5 bases). The clonotype was recovered from a man younger than 45 in good health. The CDR3 is CASSQTDYNSPLHF. The CDR3 bases are TGTGCCAGCAGTCAGACAGATTATAATTCACCCCTCCACTTT.